Listed here is a single T cell receptor beta chain. Its cognate antigen is unknown. These data are taken from a study of cytomegalovirus exposure and HLA in healthy donors. Whole-study findings and limits: Associated with HLA alleles at 0.05 false discovery rate in a later analysis were around 17,000 TCR beta sequences. TCR beta V- and J-gene trimming, according to a later analysis, was linked to a missense DCLRE1C variant. Investigators reported more than 150 TCR beta chains as tied to cytomegalovirus.

Use of 60 Vbeta and 13 Jbeta primers characterized the PCR. Under the authors' procedure: Later analysis identified roughly 82 million unique TCR beta chains, approximately 11 million shared. TCRdb's copy holds only in-frame clones and misses some; the assay was immunoSEQ multiplex PCR. That table supplies the V and J calls and clone size; D and trimming were determined from the DNA. The profile shows 120,000 or so clones, 80% of them singletons. Germline CDR1 and CDR2: MNHNY and SVGAGI (reference sequence). CDR3 length: 15 residues. Trimming stripped 0 bases from V and 1 base from J, with 9 bases between.

Sequenced input: PBMCs. This TCR derives from a man aged 35-49 years in good health and CMV-seronegative. The V gene is TRBV6-6, the J gene TRBJ1-2; D remains ambiguous. The CDR3 DNA follows: TGTGCCAGCAGTTACTCAACTGATGATAACTATGGCTACACCTTC. It is translated as CASSYSTDDNYGYTF.